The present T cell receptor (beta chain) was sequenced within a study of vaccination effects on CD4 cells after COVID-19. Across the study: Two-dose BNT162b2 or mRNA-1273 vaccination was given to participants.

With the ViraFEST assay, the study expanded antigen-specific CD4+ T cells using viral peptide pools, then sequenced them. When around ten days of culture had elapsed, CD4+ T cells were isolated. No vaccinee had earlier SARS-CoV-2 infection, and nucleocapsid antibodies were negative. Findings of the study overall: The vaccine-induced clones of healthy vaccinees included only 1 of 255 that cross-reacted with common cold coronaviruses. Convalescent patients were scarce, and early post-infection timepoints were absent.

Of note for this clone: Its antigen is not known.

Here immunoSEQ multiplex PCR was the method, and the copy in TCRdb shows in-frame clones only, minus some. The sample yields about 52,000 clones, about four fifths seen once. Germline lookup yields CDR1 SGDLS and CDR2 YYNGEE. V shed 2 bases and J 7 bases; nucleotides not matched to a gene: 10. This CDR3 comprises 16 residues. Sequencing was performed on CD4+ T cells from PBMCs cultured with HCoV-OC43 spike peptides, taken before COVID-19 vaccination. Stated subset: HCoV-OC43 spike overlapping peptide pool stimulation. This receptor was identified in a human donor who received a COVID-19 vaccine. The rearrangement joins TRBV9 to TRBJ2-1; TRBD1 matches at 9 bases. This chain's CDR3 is CASSVSGTGSWNEQFF. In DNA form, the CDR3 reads TGTGCCAGCAGCGTGTCCGGGACAGGGAGTTGGAATGAGCAGTTCTTC.